The 6 T cell receptor beta chains listed next were all sequenced from one sample in a study of blood T cell repertoires in COVID-19. The data were produced by immunoSEQ multiplex PCR, yet TCRdb's version contains in-frame clones alone and is incomplete. The sample shows 310,000 or so clones, about 93% of them seen only once. Sample: PBMCs or T cells enriched from blood (not recorded which). The receptor set was obtained from a woman aged 25 to 39 who had recovered from COVID-19.

The chain uses TRBV7-3 and TRBJ2-7; D ambiguous. Germline loops: CDR1 SGHTA, CDR2 FQGTGA. The CDR3 loop spans 14 amino acids. Trimming took off 4 bases at V and 0 bases at J, with 10 bases between the two ends. The CDR3 is CASSSSPTSYEQYF. The CDR3, as DNA: TGTGCCAGCAGCTCGTCCCCTACCTCCTACGAGCAGTACTTC.

The chain recombines TRBV18 with TRBJ2-2; 7 bases align to TRBD1. The CDR3 has 16 amino acids. V was pared by 4 bases and J by 2 bases, with 7 bases of the junction left unmatched. The germline gives CDR1 KGHSH, CDR2 LQKENI. CDR3 protein: CASSLRQGSNTGELFF. In nucleotides, the CDR3 is TGTGCCAGCTCACTGAGACAGGGATCAAACACCGGGGAGCTGTTTTTT.

The chain joins TRBV7-9 to TRBJ2-3, with D unresolved. The V end was cut by 5 bases, the J end by 0 bases, with 18 bases between. Germline CDR1 is SEHNR and CDR2 is FQNEAQ (reference sequence). The CDR3 contains 17 residues. CDR3: CASSLSTAFSSTDTQYF. CDR3 coding DNA: TGTGCCAGCAGCCTTAGTACAGCTTTCTCTAGCACAGATACGCAGTATTTT.

The chain uses TRBV11-2 and TRBJ2-3, with 10 bases identical to TRBD2. V gave up 6 bases and J gave up 0 bases; unmatched junction bases: 9. The CDR3 covers 17 residues. Germline CDR1 SGHAT, CDR2 FQNNGV. The CDR3 DNA reads as TGTGCCAGCAGGGAAGAGGGACTAGCGCGGAGCACAGATACGCAGTATTTT. It encodes CASREEGLARSTDTQYF. The whole variable domain, filled in from reference TRBV11-2 and TRBJ2-3, reads EAGVAQSPRYKIIEKRQSVAFWCNPISGHATLYWYQQILGQGPKLLIQFQNNGVVDDSQLPKDRFSAERLKGVDSTLKIQPAKLEDSAVYLCASREEGLARSTDTQYFGPGTRLTVL.

The chain has TRBV30 and TRBJ2-3; no definite D call. CDR1 and CDR2 (germline): GTSNPN, SVGIG (reference sequence). Trimming stripped 2 bases from V and 6 bases from J, with 15 bases between. This CDR3 contains 14 residues. The CDR3: CAWSRSQVVDTQYF. Written as DNA, the CDR3 is TGTGCCTGGAGTCGAAGTCAAGTAGTGGATACGCAGTATTTT.

The CDR3 loop is CASSPLSGREYNEQFF. The CDR3 nucleotides are TGTGCCAGTAGCCCACTGAGCGGGAGGGAATACAATGAGCAGTTCTTC. This chain links TRBV19 with TRBJ2-1, with TRBD2 matching over 10 bases. The CDR3 contains 16 residues. V lost 6 bases to trimming and J lost 4 bases; unmatched junction nucleotides: 9. In germline, CDR1 is LNHDA, CDR2 SQIVND (reference sequence).